The 10 T cell receptor beta chains below were found in one sample sequenced in a study of blood T cell repertoires in COVID-19. Using immunoSEQ multiplex PCR, the repertoire was profiled, and TCRdb retains in-frame clones only, with some absent. The sample consists of about 400,000 clones, 88% of them appearing once. Sequencing was done on a sample of PBMCs or T cells enriched from blood (not recorded which). Receptors were obtained from a woman aged 40 to 50 with acute COVID-19.

This chain uses TRBV18 with TRBJ1-3; 7 positions match TRBD1. Germline assignment: CDR1 KGHSH and CDR2 LQKENI. V lost 1 base and J lost 0; bases outside the gene matches: 12. CDR3 size: 19 residues. CDR3 sequence (DNA): TGTGCCAGCTCACCACTTCCCTCAGACAGGGCCAGCTCTGGAAACACCATATATTTT. Encoded protein: CASSPLPSDRASSGNTIYF.

The chain links TRBV6-1 to TRBJ1-3; D not resolved. The CDR3 is 19 residues long. In germline, CDR1 is MNHNS, CDR2 SASEGT. Trimming left V 0 bases short and J 2 bases short, with 20 bases between. The DNA of the CDR3 is TGTGCCAGCAGTGAAGCGTTCTCGGGTGCGGGTTCCCCTGGAAACACCATATATTTT. Translated: CASSEAFSGAGSPGNTIYF.

The rearrangement uses TRBV7-8 and TRBJ1-5; 7 bases agree with TRBD1. With 3 bases clipped from V and 4 bases from J, the junction kept 3 bases outside the gene matches. The CDR3 is made up of 14 amino acids. Germline CDR1 SGHVS, CDR2 FQNEAQ. Written as DNA, the CDR3 is TGTGCCAGCAGCTTGGGACAGCCAAATCAGCCCCAGCATTTT. Translated, it gives CASSLGQPNQPQHF.

The V and J genes are TRBV4-1 and TRBJ1-1, with D possibly TRBD1 on 6 matching bases. Germline V gene data show CDR1 as MGHRA and CDR2 as YSYEKL. Between the trimmed V and J ends, which lost 6 bases and 1 base, there was a span of 12 bases. The CDR3 spans 14 residues. CDR3 region: CASRSGTTNTEAFF. In DNA, the CDR3 is TGCGCCAGCAGGTCCGGGACAACGAACACTGAAGCTTTCTTT.

CDR3 loop: CASSFGVEEYF. The CDR3 DNA reads as TGTGCCAGCAGTTTCGGCGTTGAGGAGTACTTC. The J gene is TRBJ2-7, the V gene TRBV12-3 or TRBV12-4, with unresolved D. The CDR3 has 11 residues. V was clipped by 3 bases and J by 11 bases, with 11 bases between them.

The rearrangement links TRBV14 to TRBJ1-6; no definite D call. CDR1 and CDR2 from the germline V gene are SGHDN and FVKESK. The CDR3 is 19 residues long. The ends were cut back, 3 bases at V and 0 bases at J, with 18 bases in the middle. This CDR3 reads CASSHPRTEASSYNSPLHF. CDR3 nucleotide sequence: TGTGCCAGCAGCCACCCCCGGACGGAGGCGAGCTCCTATAATTCACCCCTCCACTTT.

V is TRBV4-1 and J is TRBJ1-4, with D perhaps TRBD1 (5 bases). In germline, CDR1 is MGHRA, CDR2 YSYEKL. V was clipped by 1 base and J by 8 bases, with 11 bases between them. The length of the CDR3 is 14 residues. CDR3 nucleotide sequence: TGCGCCAGCAGCCAAGTCGCAGGGCGGGAAAAACTGTTTTTT. Its translation: CASSQVAGREKLFF.

This chain links TRBV5-1 with TRBJ2-5, with a possible D match to TRBD2 (5 bases). V was pared by 0 bases and J by 0 bases, with 9 bases between. CDR3 length: 15 amino acids. Germline values: CDR1 SGHRS, CDR2 YFSETQ. CDR3 nucleotide sequence: TGCGCCAGCAGCTTGGCCTCGGGAAACCAAGAGACCCAGTACTTC. Its translation is CASSLASGNQETQYF.

CDR3 in amino acids: CASSSYRGLTEAFF. The CDR3 DNA is TGTGCCAGCAGCTCGTACAGGGGTCTGACTGAAGCTTTCTTT. V is TRBV7-6 and J is TRBJ1-1; 7 nucleotides align to TRBD1. Germline V gene sequence: CDR1 SGHVS, CDR2 FNYEAQ. Trimming at V came to 4 bases and at J to 5 bases, leaving 7 bases not matched to a gene. CDR3 length: 14 amino acids.

This clone was seen a few times. The V gene is TRBV6-5, the J gene TRBJ1-2; 11 positions match TRBD1. Germline CDR1 MNHEY, CDR2 SVGAGI. CDR3 length equals 14 residues. J was trimmed by 9 bases and V by 6 bases; bases with no gene match: 9. Here the CDR3 reads CASSRRTGGDRYTF. In nucleotides, the CDR3 is TGTGCCAGCAGCCGCAGGACAGGGGGCGATCGCTACACCTTC.